This T cell receptor (beta chain) was found in a study of T-cell reconstitution after alpha-beta-depleted transplantation in children. Preparation of the TCRbeta library used unique molecular identifiers. TCRdb called the PCR reads again in MiXCR, with one record for every CDR3 protein. The sample has about 500,000 distinct CDR3 sequences; less than 35% are singletons. This clonotype has only a few counts. This sample comprised PBMCs from the stem cell graft donor, obtained from the stem cell graft. This TCR came from a human donor who donated a stem cell graft to a child with aplastic anemia.

In DNA form, the CDR3 reads TGCAGTGCTAGAGATTACGCGACAGGGGGTTATTGGGACAATCAGCCCCAGCATTTT. This codes for CSARDYATGGYWDNQPQHF. The chain is built from TRBV20-1 and TRBJ1-5; 9 bases are shared with TRBD1. Germline CDR1 reads DFQATT; CDR2 reads SNEGSKA (reference sequence). The CDR3 sequence is 19 residues long. The junction had 15 bases not matched to a gene; V was cut back by 0 bases and J by 3 bases.